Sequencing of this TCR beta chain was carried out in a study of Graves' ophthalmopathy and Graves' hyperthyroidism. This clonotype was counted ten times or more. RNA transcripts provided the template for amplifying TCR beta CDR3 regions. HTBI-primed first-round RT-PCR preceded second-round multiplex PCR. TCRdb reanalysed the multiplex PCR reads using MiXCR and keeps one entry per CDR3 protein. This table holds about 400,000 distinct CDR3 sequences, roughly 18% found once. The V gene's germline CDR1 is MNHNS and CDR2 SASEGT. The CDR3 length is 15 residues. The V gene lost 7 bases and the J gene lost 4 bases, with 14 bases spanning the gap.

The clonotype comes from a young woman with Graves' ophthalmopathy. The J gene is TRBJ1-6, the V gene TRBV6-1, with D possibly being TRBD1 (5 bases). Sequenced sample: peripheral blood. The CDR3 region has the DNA TGTGCCAGCACCCGGGACGGGGGTTATAATTCACCCCTCCACTTT. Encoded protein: CASTRDGGYNSPLHF.